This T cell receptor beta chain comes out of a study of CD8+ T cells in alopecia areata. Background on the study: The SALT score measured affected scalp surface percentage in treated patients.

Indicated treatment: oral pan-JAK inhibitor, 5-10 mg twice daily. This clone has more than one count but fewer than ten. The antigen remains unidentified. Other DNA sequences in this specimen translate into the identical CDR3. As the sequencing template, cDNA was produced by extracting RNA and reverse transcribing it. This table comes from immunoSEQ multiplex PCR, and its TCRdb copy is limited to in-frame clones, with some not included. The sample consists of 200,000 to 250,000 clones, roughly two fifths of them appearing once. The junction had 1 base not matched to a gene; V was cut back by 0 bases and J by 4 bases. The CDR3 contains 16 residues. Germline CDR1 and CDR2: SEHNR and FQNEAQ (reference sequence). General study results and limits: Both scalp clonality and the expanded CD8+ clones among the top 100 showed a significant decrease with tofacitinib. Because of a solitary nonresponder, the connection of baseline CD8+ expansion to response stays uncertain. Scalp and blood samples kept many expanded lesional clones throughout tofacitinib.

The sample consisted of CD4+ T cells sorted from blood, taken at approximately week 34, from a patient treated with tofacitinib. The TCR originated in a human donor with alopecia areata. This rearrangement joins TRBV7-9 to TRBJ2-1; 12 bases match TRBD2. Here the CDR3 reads CASSLALAGGYNEQFF. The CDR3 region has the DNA TGTGCCAGCAGCTTAGCCCTAGCGGGGGGGTACAATGAGCAGTTCTTC.